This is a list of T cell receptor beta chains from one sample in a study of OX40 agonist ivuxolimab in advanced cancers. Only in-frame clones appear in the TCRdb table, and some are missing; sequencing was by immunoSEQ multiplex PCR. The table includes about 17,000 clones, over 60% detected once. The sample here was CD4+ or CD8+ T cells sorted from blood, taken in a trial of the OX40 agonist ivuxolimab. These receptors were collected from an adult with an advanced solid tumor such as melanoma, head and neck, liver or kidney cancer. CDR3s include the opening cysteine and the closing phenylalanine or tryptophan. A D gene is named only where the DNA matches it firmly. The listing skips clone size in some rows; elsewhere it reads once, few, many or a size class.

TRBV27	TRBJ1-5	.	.	TGTGCCAGCAGTTTAGGGGCACCGCGTAGCGCGGGCAATCAGCCCCAGCATTTT	CASSLGAPRSAGNQPQHF
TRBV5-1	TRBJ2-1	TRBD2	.	TGCGCCAGCAAGTACGGGGGGAATGAGCAGTTCTTC	CASKYGGNEQFF
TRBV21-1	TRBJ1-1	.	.	TGTGCCATGACAGGGGCAAACACTGAAGCTTTCTTT	CAMTGANTEAFF
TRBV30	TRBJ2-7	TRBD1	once	TGTGCCTGGAGCCAGGGGGTCGGGTACGAGCAGTACTTC	CAWSQGVGYEQYF
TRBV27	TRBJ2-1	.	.	TGTGCCAGCAGGATACGGGTTTTGGGGGGCCACAATGAGCAGTTCTTC	CASRIRVLGGHNEQFF
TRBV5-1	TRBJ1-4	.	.	TGCGCCAGCAGCTTAGGTGGGGATTTGAATGAAAAACTGTTTTTT	CASSLGGDLNEKLFF
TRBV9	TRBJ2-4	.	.	TGTGCCAGCAGCGTAGCGGGCAGGGACAAAAACATTCAGTACTTC	CASSVAGRDKNIQYF
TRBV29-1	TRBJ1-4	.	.	TGCAGCGTCGTCGGGCCCCTGGCGGAAAAACTGTTTTTT	CSVVGPLAEKLFF
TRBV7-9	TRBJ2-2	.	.	TGTGCCAGCAGCTTAGCGGGGCGGGGAGTCCTCGGGGAGCTGTTTTTT	CASSLAGRGVLGELFF
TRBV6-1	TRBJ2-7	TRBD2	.	TGTGCCAGCGGCGGGGGAGGGGAGCAGTACTTC	CASGGGGEQYF
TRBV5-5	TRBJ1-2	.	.	TGTGCCAGCAGCCCGAGGGAGAGGGCGGGCTACACCTTC	CASSPRERAGYTF
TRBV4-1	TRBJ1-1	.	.	TGCGCCAGCAGCCAACGGAAAAACACTGAAGCTTTCTTT	CASSQRKNTEAFF
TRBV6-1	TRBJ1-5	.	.	TGTGCCAGCAGTGATTCCCCAGACAACAATCAGCCCCAGCATTTT	CASSDSPDNNQPQHF
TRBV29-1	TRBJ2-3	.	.	TGCAGCGCCCCCGAGGGTTCAAGCACAGATACGCAGTATTTT	CSAPEGSSTDTQYF
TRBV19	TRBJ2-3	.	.	TGTGCCAGCTTCTCCCGGGCCACAGATACGCAGTATTTT	CASFSRATDTQYF
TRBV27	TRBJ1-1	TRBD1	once	TGTGCCAGCAGTCGTGGGGACAGGGCCGGACTTGAAGCTTTCTTT	CASSRGDRAGLEAFF
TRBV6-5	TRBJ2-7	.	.	TGTGCCAGCAGTTATAACCCTTACGAACCTTACGAGCAGTACTTC	CASSYNPYEPYEQYF
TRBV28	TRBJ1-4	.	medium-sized	TGTGCCAGCAGTTTATGGAACAGTGGAGCAACTAATGAAAAACTGTTTTTT	CASSLWNSGATNEKLFF
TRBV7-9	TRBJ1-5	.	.	TGTGCCAGCAGCTGGGGGGAAAATCAGCCCCAGCATTTT	CASSWGENQPQHF
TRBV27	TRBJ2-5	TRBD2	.	TGTGCCAGCAGTTCTAGCGGGGCACTCCACCGAGAGACCCAGTACTTC	CASSSSGALHRETQYF
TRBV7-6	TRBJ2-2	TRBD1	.	TGTGCCAGCAGCTTAATGACAGGGTACACCGGGGAGCTGTTTTTT	CASSLMTGYTGELFF
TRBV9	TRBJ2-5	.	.	TGTGCCAGCAGCACCCCTCAGACAGGGAGGTCGGAGACCCAGTACTTC	CASSTPQTGRSETQYF
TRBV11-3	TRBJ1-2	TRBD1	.	TGTGCCAGCAGCACCAGACAGGGGGATAAAAACTATGGCTACACCTTC	CASSTRQGDKNYGYTF
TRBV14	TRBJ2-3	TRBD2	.	TGTGCCAGCAGCCAAGGAACCTCTTTGCGGGGGGGAGGCACAGATACGCAGTATTTT	CASSQGTSLRGGGTDTQYF
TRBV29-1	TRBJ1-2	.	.	TGCAGCGTTCTGTCTGGAGCGCTCTATGGCTACACCTTC	CSVLSGALYGYTF
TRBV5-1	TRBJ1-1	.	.	TGCGCCAGCAGCTTCTGGGGGACTTACACTGAAGCTTTCTTT	CASSFWGTYTEAFF
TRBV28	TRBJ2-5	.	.	TGTGCCAGCAGCTTTTGGACAGATATTCAAGAGACCCAGTACTTC	CASSFWTDIQETQYF
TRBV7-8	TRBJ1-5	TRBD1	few	TGTGCCAGCAGCTTATCGGGGACAGCCAATTATCAGCCCCAGCATTTT	CASSLSGTANYQPQHF